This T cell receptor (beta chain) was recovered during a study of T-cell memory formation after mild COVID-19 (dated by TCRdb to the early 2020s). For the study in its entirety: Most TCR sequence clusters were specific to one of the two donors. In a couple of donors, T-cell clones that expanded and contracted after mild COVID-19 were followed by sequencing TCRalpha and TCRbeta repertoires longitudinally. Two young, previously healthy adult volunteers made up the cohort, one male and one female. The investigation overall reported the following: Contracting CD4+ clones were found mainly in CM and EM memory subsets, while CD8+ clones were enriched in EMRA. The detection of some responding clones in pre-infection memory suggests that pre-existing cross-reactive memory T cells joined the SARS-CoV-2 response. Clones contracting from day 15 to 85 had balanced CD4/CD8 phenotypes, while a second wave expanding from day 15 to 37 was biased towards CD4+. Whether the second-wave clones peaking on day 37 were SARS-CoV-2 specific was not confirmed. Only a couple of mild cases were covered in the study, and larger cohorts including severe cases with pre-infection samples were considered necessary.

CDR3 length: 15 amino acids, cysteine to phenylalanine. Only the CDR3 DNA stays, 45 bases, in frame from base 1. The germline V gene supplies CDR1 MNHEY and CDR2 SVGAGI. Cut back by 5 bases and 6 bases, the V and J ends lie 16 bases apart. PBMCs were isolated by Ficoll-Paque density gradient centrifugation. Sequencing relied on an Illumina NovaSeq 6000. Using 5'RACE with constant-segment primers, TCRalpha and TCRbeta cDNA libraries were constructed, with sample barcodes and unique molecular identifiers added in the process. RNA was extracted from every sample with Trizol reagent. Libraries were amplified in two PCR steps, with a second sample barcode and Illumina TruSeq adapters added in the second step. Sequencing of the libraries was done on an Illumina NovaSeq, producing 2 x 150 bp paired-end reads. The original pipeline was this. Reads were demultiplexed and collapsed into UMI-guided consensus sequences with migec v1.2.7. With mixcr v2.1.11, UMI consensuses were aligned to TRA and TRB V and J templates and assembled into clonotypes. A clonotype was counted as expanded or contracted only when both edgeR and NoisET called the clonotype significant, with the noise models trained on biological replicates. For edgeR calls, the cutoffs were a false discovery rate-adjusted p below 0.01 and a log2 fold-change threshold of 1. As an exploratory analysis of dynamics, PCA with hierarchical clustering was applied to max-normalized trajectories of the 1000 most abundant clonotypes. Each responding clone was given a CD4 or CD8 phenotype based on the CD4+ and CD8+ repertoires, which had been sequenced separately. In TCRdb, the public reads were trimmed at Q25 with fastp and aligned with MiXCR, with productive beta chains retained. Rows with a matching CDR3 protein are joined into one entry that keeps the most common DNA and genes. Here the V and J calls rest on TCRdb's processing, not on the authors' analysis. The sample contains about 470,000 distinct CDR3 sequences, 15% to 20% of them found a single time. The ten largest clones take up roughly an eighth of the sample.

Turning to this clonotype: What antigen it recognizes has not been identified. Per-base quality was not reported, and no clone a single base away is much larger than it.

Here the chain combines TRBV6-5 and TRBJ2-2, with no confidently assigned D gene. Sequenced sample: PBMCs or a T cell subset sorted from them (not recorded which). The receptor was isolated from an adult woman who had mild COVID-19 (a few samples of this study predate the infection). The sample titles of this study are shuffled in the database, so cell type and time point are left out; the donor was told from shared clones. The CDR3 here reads CASSRALPSSGELFF. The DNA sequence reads TGTGCCAGCAGTCGAGCTCTCCCCTCCTCCGGGGAGCTGTTTTTT.